This TCR beta chain was observed in a study of blood T cell repertoires in COVID-19. Study information: COVID-19 samples, acute and convalescent, were from the United States, Italy and Spain.

Authors' methods: By means of reference gene primer amplification, nucleated cell counts were estimated. Some clones are missing from TCRdb's copy, which holds only in-frame ones; the method was immunoSEQ multiplex PCR. The V and J calls and clone size come from that table; D and trimming were worked out from the DNA. The sample shows some 150,000 clones, 88% of them seen only once. The V end lost 3 bases, the J end lost 0 bases, and 12 bases lay between the germline ends. Germline-derived CDR1 and CDR2 are KGHDR and SFDVKD. This CDR3 contains 16 residues. The sequenced sample was peripheral blood. The TCR originated in a man in his fifties with active or convalescent COVID-19. The rearrangement joins TRBV24-1 to TRBJ2-3; D is ambiguous. The CDR3 nucleotides read TGTGCCACCAGTGATCCGCCTAGTGGCAGCACAGATACGCAGTATTTT. Translation gives CATSDPPSGSTDTQYF.